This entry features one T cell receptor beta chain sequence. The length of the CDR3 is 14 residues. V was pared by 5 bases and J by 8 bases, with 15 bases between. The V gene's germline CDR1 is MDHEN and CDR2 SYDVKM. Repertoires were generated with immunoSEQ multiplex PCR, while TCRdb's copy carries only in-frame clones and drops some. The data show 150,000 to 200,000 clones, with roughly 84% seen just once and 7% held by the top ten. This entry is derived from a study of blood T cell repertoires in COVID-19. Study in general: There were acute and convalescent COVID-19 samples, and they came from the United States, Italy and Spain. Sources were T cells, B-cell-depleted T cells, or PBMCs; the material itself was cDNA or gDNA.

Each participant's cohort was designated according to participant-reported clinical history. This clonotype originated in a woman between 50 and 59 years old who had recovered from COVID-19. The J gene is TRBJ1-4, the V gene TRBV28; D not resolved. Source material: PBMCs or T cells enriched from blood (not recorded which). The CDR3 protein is CASSLLKAGEKLFF. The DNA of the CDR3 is TGTGCCAGCAGTCTCCTCAAGGCAGGCGAAAAACTGTTTTTT.